The 7 T cell receptor beta chains in this list originate from one sample, sequenced in a study of monozygotic twins with inflammatory bowel disease. From the 5' RACE reads, TCRdb lists one entry per CDR3 protein and no DNA. This repertoire includes approximately 210,000 distinct CDR3 sequences. The source material was blood. Receptors originate from a human donor with ulcerative colitis or Crohn's disease, or a healthy co-twin of an affected twin (not recorded which).

The chain employs TRBV11-3 and TRBJ2-1; absent DNA, TCRdb's TRBD1 call cannot be checked. Germline V gene lookup returns CDR1 SGHNT and CDR2 YENEEA. The CDR3 contains 14 residues. CDR3 loop: CASSLKAGWSEQFF.

V usage is TRBV5-4 and J usage is TRBJ2-1; TCRdb's assignment of TRBD2 cannot be checked, as there is no DNA. Germline V CDR1 and CDR2: SGHNT, YYREEE (reference sequence). This CDR3 region has 16 residues. The chain's CDR3 is CASSLGLAGDYNEQFF.

The CDR3 sequence is CASRPTGTNTEAFF. The J gene is TRBJ1-1, the V gene TRBV6-1; TCRdb names TRBD1, which stays unverified in the absence of DNA. This CDR3 comprises 14 residues. The V gene's germline CDR1 is MNHNS and CDR2 SASEGT.

V is TRBV9 and J is TRBJ2-6; checking the TCRdb D call of TRBD2 is not possible without DNA. Germline V gene data show CDR1 as SGDLS and CDR2 as YYNGEE. The CDR3 extends over 18 amino acids. The chain's CDR3 is CASSVVGGALSGANVLTF.

The rearrangement links TRBV7-9 to TRBJ2-3. This CDR3 region has 13 residues. The germline CDR1 and CDR2 sequences are SEHNR and FQNEAQ (reference sequence). This chain's CDR3 is CASSLRETDTQYF.

The V gene is TRBV20-1, the J gene TRBJ1-2; TCRdb outputs TRBD1, but without DNA this stays unchecked. Germline V lookup: CDR1 DFQATT, CDR2 SNEGSKA (reference sequence). The CDR3 extends over 13 amino acids. CDR3 in amino acids: CSARFRQNYGYTF.

J is TRBJ2-7 and V is TRBV27; TCRdb proposes TRBD2, but this gene call is untestable without DNA. Germline V gene data show CDR1 as MNHEY and CDR2 as SMNVEV (reference sequence). The CDR3 has 17 amino acids. CDR3 protein: CASSFKRGLAASYEQYF.